The rows below give T cell receptor beta chains drawn from one sample of a study of molecular identifiers for immune sequencing clone quantification. TCRdb itself ran the PCR reads through MiXCR, one entry per CDR3 protein. Here the sample spans 350,000 or so distinct CDR3 sequences, about 21% being singletons. The sequencing input was naive CD8+ T cells from blood, with Jurkat cell RNA spiked in. The source is a human donor in good health. Some libraries in this study had Jurkat cell RNA spiked in. CDR3s include the opening cysteine and the closing phenylalanine or tryptophan. The order of the fields is V gene, clone size, D gene, J gene, CDR3 DNA, CDR3 protein. D genes are given only for firm matches. Clone size appears in some rows only: once, few, many, or a class for an expanded clone.

v_gene: TRBV7-9; abundance: many; d_gene: -; j_gene: TRBJ1-1; CDR3nt: TGTGCCAGCAGCCCAGCGGAGAACACTGAAGCTTTCTTT; CDR3aa: CASSPAENTEAFF
v_gene: TRBV4-3; abundance: few; d_gene: TRBD2; j_gene: TRBJ2-3; CDR3nt: TGCGCCAGCAGCCCGGGGACTAACACAGATACGCAGTATTTT; CDR3aa: CASSPGTNTDTQYF
v_gene: TRBV5-4; abundance: many; d_gene: TRBD1; j_gene: TRBJ2-3; CDR3nt: TGTGCCAGCAGCCGGACAGGCAGCACAGATACGCAGTATTTT; CDR3aa: CASSRTGSTDTQYF
v_gene: TRBV29-1; abundance: many; d_gene: -; j_gene: TRBJ2-3; CDR3nt: TGCAGCGTTGACGGTGGGGGGTTCAGCACAGATACGCAGTATTTT; CDR3aa: CSVDGGGFSTDTQYF
v_gene: TRBV7-9; abundance: many; d_gene: TRBD1; j_gene: TRBJ2-1; CDR3nt: TGTGCCAGCAGCCGTCAGGAAGCACGAGGGGGCCCCTCTTGGAATGAGCAGTTCTTC; CDR3aa: CASSRQEARGGPSWNEQFF
v_gene: TRBV5-1; abundance: -; d_gene: -; j_gene: TRBJ2-5; CDR3nt: TGCGCCAGCAGCCGGACGGAGTACCAAGGGACCCAGTACTTC; CDR3aa: CASSRTEYQGTQYF
v_gene: TRBV10-3; abundance: -; d_gene: TRBD2; j_gene: TRBJ2-1; CDR3nt: TGTGCCATCAGTTCGGGACTAGACGGTGAGCAGTTCTTC; CDR3aa: CAISSGLDGEQFF
v_gene: TRBV27; abundance: many; d_gene: -; j_gene: TRBJ1-1; CDR3nt: TGTGTCAGTAAGGGGTATGGGGGCACTGAAGCTTTCTTT; CDR3aa: CVSKGYGGTEAFF
v_gene: TRBV20-1; abundance: few; d_gene: TRBD1; j_gene: TRBJ1-6; CDR3nt: TGCAGTGCTAGAAACGCCGGGGGACAGGGTAATTCACCCCTCCACTTT; CDR3aa: CSARNAGGQGNSPLHF
v_gene: TRBV27; abundance: -; d_gene: TRBD2; j_gene: TRBJ2-5; CDR3nt: TGTGCCAGCAGTCCTCTAGCGGGAGGGCCACCAGAGACCCAGTACTTC; CDR3aa: CASSPLAGGPPETQYF
v_gene: TRBV19; abundance: many; d_gene: -; j_gene: TRBJ1-5; CDR3nt: TGTGCCAGTAGTATAAATATTGGGGGCGCTCGCAATCAGCCCCAGCATTTT; CDR3aa: CASSINIGGARNQPQHF
v_gene: TRBV24-1; abundance: many; d_gene: -; j_gene: TRBJ2-1; CDR3nt: TGTGCCACCAGTGATTCTGGGGTAGGGTACAATGAGCAGTTCTTC; CDR3aa: CATSDSGVGYNEQFF
v_gene: TRBV20-1; abundance: many; d_gene: -; j_gene: TRBJ2-2; CDR3nt: TGCAGTGTCGCCACTAGGAACACCGGGGAGCTGTTTTTT; CDR3aa: CSVATRNTGELFF
v_gene: TRBV15; abundance: few; d_gene: -; j_gene: TRBJ2-7; CDR3nt: TGTGCCACCAGCAGAGATAGGAGTTCCTCCTACGAGCAGTACTTC; CDR3aa: CATSRDRSSSYEQYF
v_gene: TRBV5-1; abundance: many; d_gene: -; j_gene: TRBJ1-4; CDR3nt: TGCGCCAGCAGCTTGGTGGGGGCAACTAATGAAAAACTGTTTTTT; CDR3aa: CASSLVGATNEKLFF
v_gene: TRBV2; abundance: many; d_gene: -; j_gene: TRBJ1-1; CDR3nt: TGTGCCAGCAAAGAGAGAATTATGAACACTGAAGCTTTCTTT; CDR3aa: CASKERIMNTEAFF
v_gene: TRBV7-9; abundance: many; d_gene: TRBD1; j_gene: TRBJ2-7; CDR3nt: TGTGCCAGCAGCTGGCGGGACAGGGACTACGAGCAGTACTTC; CDR3aa: CASSWRDRDYEQYF
v_gene: TRBV4-1; abundance: many; d_gene: TRBD2; j_gene: TRBJ2-7; CDR3nt: TGCGCCAGCAGCCAAGGCGGGGGCGAGCAGTACTTC; CDR3aa: CASSQGGGEQYF
v_gene: TRBV11-2; abundance: few; d_gene: -; j_gene: TRBJ2-7; CDR3nt: TGTGCCAGCAGCTTAGGTCCGGGGGCGAGCTACGAGCAGTACTTC; CDR3aa: CASSLGPGASYEQYF
v_gene: TRBV9; abundance: many; d_gene: -; j_gene: TRBJ2-5; CDR3nt: TGTGCCAGCAGCCCCATAGGGGAGACCCAGTACTTC; CDR3aa: CASSPIGETQYF
v_gene: TRBV3-1; abundance: -; d_gene: -; j_gene: TRBJ2-5; CDR3nt: TGTGCCAGCAGCCCATTTCCTAAACAGGACATCACTGGGCAAGAGACCCAGTACTTC; CDR3aa: CASSPFPKQDITGQETQYF
v_gene: TRBV7-8; abundance: -; d_gene: -; j_gene: TRBJ1-4; CDR3nt: TGTGCCAGCAGATTAGTTCCCTCAGGGCGGGAAAAACTGTTTTTT; CDR3aa: CASRLVPSGREKLFF
v_gene: TRBV13; abundance: few; d_gene: TRBD1; j_gene: TRBJ2-3; CDR3nt: TGTGCCAGCAGCACCGGGACAGGGGGAACAGATACGCAGTATTTT; CDR3aa: CASSTGTGGTDTQYF
v_gene: TRBV12-3/TRBV12-4; abundance: many; d_gene: -; j_gene: TRBJ1-3; CDR3nt: TGTGCCAGCAGTCCGGCGGGAAACACCATATATTTT; CDR3aa: CASSPAGNTIYF
v_gene: TRBV5-1; abundance: many; d_gene: TRBD1; j_gene: TRBJ2-7; CDR3nt: TGCGCCAGCAGCTTGTACGGACAGGGGGCGCGGGAGCAGTACTTC; CDR3aa: CASSLYGQGAREQYF
v_gene: TRBV11-2; abundance: few; d_gene: -; j_gene: TRBJ2-7; CDR3nt: TGTGCCAGCAGCTTAGCCCAGGATGAGCAGTACTTC; CDR3aa: CASSLAQDEQYF
v_gene: TRBV27; abundance: -; d_gene: -; j_gene: TRBJ2-7; CDR3nt: TGTGCCAGCAGTTCGGAGAATCAGTCCTACGAGCAGTACTTC; CDR3aa: CASSSENQSYEQYF
v_gene: TRBV12-5; abundance: many; d_gene: -; j_gene: TRBJ2-1; CDR3nt: TGTGCTAGTGGTTTGATAAATGAGCAGTTCTTC; CDR3aa: CASGLINEQFF
v_gene: TRBV4-1; abundance: many; d_gene: -; j_gene: TRBJ2-3; CDR3nt: TGCGCCAGCAGCCAAGTCTCGGATACGCAGTATTTT; CDR3aa: CASSQVSDTQYF
v_gene: TRBV10-3; abundance: many; d_gene: -; j_gene: TRBJ2-7; CDR3nt: TGTGCCATCAGGGGAGGATACGAGCAGTACTTC; CDR3aa: CAIRGGYEQYF
v_gene: TRBV6-2/TRBV6-3; abundance: many; d_gene: -; j_gene: TRBJ2-7; CDR3nt: TGTGCCAGCAGTTACCCAGGGACCTCCTACGAGCAGTACTTC; CDR3aa: CASSYPGTSYEQYF
v_gene: TRBV13; abundance: few; d_gene: -; j_gene: TRBJ2-7; CDR3nt: TGTGCCAGCAGCCTCGGAGGGGAGCCTGGGGACTACGAGCAGTACTTC; CDR3aa: CASSLGGEPGDYEQYF
v_gene: TRBV27; abundance: many; d_gene: -; j_gene: TRBJ2-7; CDR3nt: TGTGCCAGCAGCCCATTACGGTCAGGGCACGAGCAGTACTTC; CDR3aa: CASSPLRSGHEQYF
v_gene: TRBV6-6; abundance: many; d_gene: -; j_gene: TRBJ1-1; CDR3nt: TGTGCCAGCAGCCGGGGACCCTATCTCGCTGAAGCTTTCTTT; CDR3aa: CASSRGPYLAEAFF
v_gene: TRBV4-1; abundance: -; d_gene: TRBD2; j_gene: TRBJ2-3; CDR3nt: TGCGCCAGCAGCCCCGCGGGCGGGGGTACAGATACGCAGTATTTT; CDR3aa: CASSPAGGGTDTQYF